A selection of T cell receptor beta chains follows, all from one sample in a study of T cells in Graves' hyperthyroidism and ophthalmopathy. MiXCR, run by TCRdb on the multiplex PCR reads, gives a single entry per CDR3 protein. The sample yields approximately 600,000 distinct CDR3 sequences, about 14% seen once. Sequenced sample: blood. These TCRs come from a woman aged 18-30 years with Graves' ophthalmopathy. Both conserved end residues are part of each CDR3. The order of the fields is D gene, clone size, V gene, J gene, CDR3 DNA, CDR3 protein. The D gene is left open where the match is weak. Where a row states a size, it is once, few, many or the class of an expanded clone; other rows omit it.

d_call: TRBD2
clone_size: NA
v_call: TRBV10-3
j_call: TRBJ2-7
cdr3_nt: TGTGCCATCAGTGAGTCAGCGGGAGAGTTCCACGAGCAGTACTTC
cdr3_aa: CAISESAGEFHEQYF

d_call: NA
clone_size: many
v_call: TRBV7-9
j_call: TRBJ1-2
cdr3_nt: TGTGCCAGCAGCGGGGTTGGCGTTAACTATGGCTACACCTTC
cdr3_aa: CASSGVGVNYGYTF

d_call: NA
clone_size: NA
v_call: TRBV18
j_call: TRBJ2-7
cdr3_nt: TGTGCCAGCTCACCCGGGATCTACGAGCAGTACTTC
cdr3_aa: CASSPGIYEQYF

d_call: NA
clone_size: many
v_call: TRBV6-2/TRBV6-3
j_call: TRBJ1-5
cdr3_nt: TGTGCCAGCAGCCCGCACACGTACCTGGCTGGGCAGCCCCAGCATTTT
cdr3_aa: CASSPHTYLAGQPQHF

d_call: NA
clone_size: NA
v_call: TRBV5-6
j_call: TRBJ2-7
cdr3_nt: TGTGCCAGCAGCTCCCTGGCCCCGGCTTACTCCTACGAGCAGTACTTC
cdr3_aa: CASSSLAPAYSYEQYF

d_call: TRBD2
clone_size: many
v_call: TRBV6-1
j_call: TRBJ2-1
cdr3_nt: TGTGCCAGCAGTCGACTAAGCGGGAGTCCAGACAATGAGCAGTTCTTC
cdr3_aa: CASSRLSGSPDNEQFF

d_call: TRBD1
clone_size: many
v_call: TRBV20-1
j_call: TRBJ2-7
cdr3_nt: TGCAGTGCGCGACAGGGTGGGGTATACGAGCAGTACTTC
cdr3_aa: CSARQGGVYEQYF

d_call: TRBD1
clone_size: many
v_call: TRBV28
j_call: TRBJ1-2
cdr3_nt: TGTGCCAGCAGCAATTGGGACAGGTTTAACTATGGCTACACCTTC
cdr3_aa: CASSNWDRFNYGYTF

d_call: TRBD2
clone_size: many
v_call: TRBV6-2/TRBV6-3
j_call: TRBJ2-7
cdr3_nt: TGTGCCAGCAGTTACTCTAGCGGGAGTTACGAGCAGTACTTC
cdr3_aa: CASSYSSGSYEQYF

d_call: NA
clone_size: many
v_call: TRBV29-1
j_call: TRBJ2-5
cdr3_nt: TGCAGCGTTGTACCCGGAGTACAAGAGACCCAGTACTTC
cdr3_aa: CSVVPGVQETQYF

d_call: TRBD1
clone_size: many
v_call: TRBV9
j_call: TRBJ2-1
cdr3_nt: TGTGCCAGCAGCGCAAAAGGGGGCACCTACAATGAGCAGTTCTTC
cdr3_aa: CASSAKGGTYNEQFF

d_call: NA
clone_size: many
v_call: TRBV20-1
j_call: TRBJ1-1
cdr3_nt: TGCAGTGCTAGAGAAAAGGGTCAGTCGGAAGCTTTCTTT
cdr3_aa: CSAREKGQSEAFF

d_call: TRBD1
clone_size: many
v_call: TRBV6-1
j_call: TRBJ2-7
cdr3_nt: TGTGCCAGCAGCCGGGACAGGGACTTTTACGAGCAGTACTTC
cdr3_aa: CASSRDRDFYEQYF

d_call: NA
clone_size: many
v_call: TRBV5-1
j_call: TRBJ2-7
cdr3_nt: TGCGCCAGCAGCTTGGACCTACCCCAGGGGCACGAGCAGTACTTC
cdr3_aa: CASSLDLPQGHEQYF

d_call: NA
clone_size: NA
v_call: TRBV30
j_call: TRBJ1-4
cdr3_nt: TGTGCCTGGAGTCAGACAGTGGCAGAAAAACTGTTTTTT
cdr3_aa: CAWSQTVAEKLFF

d_call: NA
clone_size: many
v_call: TRBV2
j_call: TRBJ2-5
cdr3_nt: TGTGCCAGCAGTGAAGTGGGCAGTTTAGAAGAGACCCAGTACTTC
cdr3_aa: CASSEVGSLEETQYF

d_call: TRBD2
clone_size: many
v_call: TRBV12-3/TRBV12-4
j_call: TRBJ2-5
cdr3_nt: TGTGCCAGCAGGCAGACTAGCGGGAGGGGGGAGACCCAGTACTTC
cdr3_aa: CASRQTSGRGETQYF

d_call: TRBD2
clone_size: many
v_call: TRBV7-3
j_call: TRBJ2-7
cdr3_nt: TGTGCCAGCAGCTCAAACCCGGGACTAGCGGGAGGGAGAGACGAGCAGTACTTC
cdr3_aa: CASSSNPGLAGGRDEQYF

d_call: NA
clone_size: few
v_call: TRBV27
j_call: TRBJ2-3
cdr3_nt: TGTGCCAGCAGTTGGGCCCGGACGACAGATACGCAGTATTTT
cdr3_aa: CASSWARTTDTQYF

d_call: TRBD1
clone_size: many
v_call: TRBV11-1
j_call: TRBJ2-7
cdr3_nt: TGTGCCAGCAGATATGGACAGGGGGCGAACTACGAGCAGTACTTC
cdr3_aa: CASRYGQGANYEQYF

d_call: NA
clone_size: NA
v_call: TRBV4-3
j_call: TRBJ2-1
cdr3_nt: TGCGCCAGCAGCCAAGATGGCAGGAGACAGCGCCGCAATGAGCAGTTCTTC
cdr3_aa: CASSQDGRRQRRNEQFF

d_call: NA
clone_size: many
v_call: TRBV4-1
j_call: TRBJ1-1
cdr3_nt: TGCGCCAGCAGCCAAGAAAGCTCCATGAACACTGAAGCTTTCTTT
cdr3_aa: CASSQESSMNTEAFF

d_call: NA
clone_size: many
v_call: TRBV20-1
j_call: TRBJ1-2
cdr3_nt: TGCAGTGCTAGAGATTCCGGGGATACCTATGGCTACACCTTC
cdr3_aa: CSARDSGDTYGYTF

d_call: NA
clone_size: many
v_call: TRBV11-3
j_call: TRBJ2-3
cdr3_nt: TGTGCCAGCAGCTTAAGCGGCACCTACACAGATACGCAGTATTTT
cdr3_aa: CASSLSGTYTDTQYF

d_call: TRBD1
clone_size: NA
v_call: TRBV7-2
j_call: TRBJ2-3
cdr3_nt: TGTGCCAGCTCGTATTCCCGGACAGGGGAGAACACAGATACGCAGTATTTT
cdr3_aa: CASSYSRTGENTDTQYF

d_call: TRBD1
clone_size: NA
v_call: TRBV7-9
j_call: TRBJ2-7
cdr3_nt: TGTGCCAGCAGCTTAGAGGGACAGGGGGGTTACGAGCAGTACTTC
cdr3_aa: CASSLEGQGGYEQYF

d_call: TRBD1
clone_size: few
v_call: TRBV19
j_call: TRBJ1-2
cdr3_nt: TGTGCCAGTAGTTTCCCCGGTTTGGAGGGACAGGGCTTAAACTATGGCTACACCTTC
cdr3_aa: CASSFPGLEGQGLNYGYTF

d_call: NA
clone_size: many
v_call: TRBV12-3/TRBV12-4
j_call: TRBJ2-7
cdr3_nt: TGTGCCAGCAGTTTGGGCGGGGAAGGCTACTACGAGCAGTACTTC
cdr3_aa: CASSLGGEGYYEQYF

d_call: TRBD2
clone_size: few
v_call: TRBV18
j_call: TRBJ2-1
cdr3_nt: TGTGCCAGCTCACGACCAAGCGGGAGCCCCTACAATGAGCAGTTCTTC
cdr3_aa: CASSRPSGSPYNEQFF